A selection of T cell receptor beta chains follows, all from one sample in a study of blood T cells in healthy people across ages. Each CDR3 protein is one row after TCRdb ran MiXCR on the 5' RACE reads. The sample consists of 1,500,000 or so distinct CDR3 sequences, 59% of them appearing once. The sample was blood. These receptors were obtained from a man between 18 and 29 years old in good health. The CDR3 runs from the conserved cysteine through the conserved F or W. The order of the fields is V gene, clone size, J gene, CDR3 length, D gene, CDR3 protein, CDR3 DNA. A D gene is named only where the DNA matches it firmly. Clone size is shown for a subset of rows, as once, few, many or a class of expanded clone.

V gene: TRBV12-3/TRBV12-4
clone size: NA
J gene: TRBJ2-3
CDR3 length: 15
D gene: NA
CDR3 protein: CASGFRGGITDTQYF
CDR3 DNA: TGTGCCAGCGGGTTTAGGGGTGGTATTACAGATACGCAGTATTTT

V gene: TRBV12-5
clone size: NA
J gene: TRBJ2-7
CDR3 length: 13
D gene: NA
CDR3 protein: CASGPLQGYEQYF
CDR3 DNA: TGTGCTAGTGGACCACTCCAGGGCTACGAGCAGTACTTC

V gene: TRBV28
clone size: NA
J gene: TRBJ2-7
CDR3 length: 14
D gene: TRBD1
CDR3 protein: CASSFRTGSGEQYF
CDR3 DNA: TGTGCCAGCAGTTTCCGGACAGGTTCTGGTGAGCAGTACTTC

V gene: TRBV4-1
clone size: once
J gene: TRBJ2-1
CDR3 length: 16
D gene: TRBD2
CDR3 protein: CASSQETGLALNEQFF
CDR3 DNA: TGCGCCAGCAGCCAAGAGACGGGACTAGCTCTAAATGAGCAGTTCTTC

V gene: TRBV7-2
clone size: few
J gene: TRBJ2-6
CDR3 length: 15
D gene: NA
CDR3 protein: CASSRDHAGANVLTF
CDR3 DNA: TGTGCCAGCAGTAGGGACCACGCTGGGGCCAACGTCCTGACTTTC

V gene: TRBV20-1
clone size: NA
J gene: TRBJ2-2
CDR3 length: 13
D gene: NA
CDR3 protein: CSARGRVTGELFF
CDR3 DNA: TGCAGTGCTAGAGGGAGGGTAACCGGGGAGCTGTTTTTT

V gene: TRBV20-1
clone size: NA
J gene: TRBJ2-1
CDR3 length: 16
D gene: TRBD2
CDR3 protein: CSARGTSGSSYVEQFF
CDR3 DNA: TGCAGTGCTCGAGGGACTAGCGGGAGTAGTTATGTTGAGCAGTTCTTC

V gene: TRBV7-2
clone size: NA
J gene: TRBJ2-1
CDR3 length: 16
D gene: TRBD2
CDR3 protein: CASSLDGTSGYNEQFF
CDR3 DNA: TGTGCCAGCAGCTTAGATGGGACTAGCGGGTACAATGAGCAGTTCTTC

V gene: TRBV12-3/TRBV12-4
clone size: NA
J gene: TRBJ1-6
CDR3 length: 14
D gene: NA
CDR3 protein: CASSPNLYNSPLHF
CDR3 DNA: TGTGCCAGCAGCCCTAACCTTTATAATTCACCCCTCCACTTT

V gene: TRBV20-1
clone size: NA
J gene: TRBJ2-7
CDR3 length: 15
D gene: TRBD2
CDR3 protein: CSAILTSGIAYEQYF
CDR3 DNA: TGCAGTGCTATCCTGACTAGCGGGATCGCCTACGAGCAGTACTTC

V gene: TRBV29-1
clone size: NA
J gene: TRBJ2-5
CDR3 length: 13
D gene: TRBD2
CDR3 protein: CSVTAGGGETQYF
CDR3 DNA: TGCAGCGTAACGGCTGGGGGAGGGGAGACCCAGTACTTC

V gene: TRBV6-2/TRBV6-3
clone size: NA
J gene: TRBJ2-1
CDR3 length: 12
D gene: TRBD1
CDR3 protein: CASSQGTASQFF
CDR3 DNA: TGTGCCAGCAGCCAAGGGACAGCCAGCCAGTTCTTC

V gene: TRBV6-1
clone size: NA
J gene: TRBJ1-5
CDR3 length: 18
D gene: TRBD1
CDR3 protein: CASSPLVSPGQLNQPQHF
CDR3 DNA: TGTGCCAGCAGTCCGCTTGTCAGTCCGGGACAGCTCAATCAGCCCCAGCATTTT

V gene: TRBV7-9
clone size: few
J gene: TRBJ2-7
CDR3 length: 15
D gene: TRBD2
CDR3 protein: CASSLVAGPYYEQYF
CDR3 DNA: TGTGCCAGCAGCTTAGTAGCGGGACCCTACTACGAGCAGTACTTC

V gene: TRBV30
clone size: NA
J gene: TRBJ1-2
CDR3 length: 12
D gene: TRBD1
CDR3 protein: CALGQGGYGYTF
CDR3 DNA: TGTGCCCTCGGACAGGGAGGCTATGGCTACACCTTC

V gene: TRBV4-1
clone size: few
J gene: TRBJ1-4
CDR3 length: 15
D gene: TRBD1
CDR3 protein: CASSQGGTAYEKLFF
CDR3 DNA: TGCGCCAGCAGCCAAGGAGGGACAGCTTATGAAAAACTGTTTTTT

V gene: TRBV29-1
clone size: few
J gene: TRBJ2-1
CDR3 length: 13
D gene: TRBD1
CDR3 protein: CSVNDRGSNEQFF
CDR3 DNA: TGCAGCGTAAATGACAGGGGAAGCAATGAGCAGTTCTTC

V gene: TRBV5-8
clone size: NA
J gene: TRBJ2-7
CDR3 length: 14
D gene: NA
CDR3 protein: CASRDLRGPYEQYF
CDR3 DNA: TGTGCCAGCAGGGACCTCAGGGGACCCTACGAGCAGTACTTC

V gene: TRBV20-1
clone size: NA
J gene: TRBJ2-7
CDR3 length: 13
D gene: NA
CDR3 protein: CRDRETMFYEQYF
CDR3 DNA: TGCAGGGACAGAGAGACGATGTTTTACGAGCAGTACTTC

V gene: TRBV12-3/TRBV12-4
clone size: NA
J gene: TRBJ1-1
CDR3 length: 16
D gene: NA
CDR3 protein: CASIIARRDRNTEAFF
CDR3 DNA: TGTGCCAGCATTATTGCCCGCAGGGACCGAAACACTGAAGCTTTCTTT

V gene: TRBV27
clone size: NA
J gene: TRBJ2-3
CDR3 length: 16
D gene: NA
CDR3 protein: CASTFDGTRTGEAQYF
CDR3 DNA: TGTGCCAGCACTTTCGACGGGACCCGGACCGGAGAAGCGCAGTATTTT

V gene: TRBV7-2
clone size: NA
J gene: TRBJ2-7
CDR3 length: 12
D gene: NA
CDR3 protein: CASSRYPSEQYF
CDR3 DNA: TGTGCCAGCAGCCGTTATCCCTCCGAGCAGTACTTC

V gene: TRBV5-1
clone size: NA
J gene: TRBJ2-7
CDR3 length: 15
D gene: TRBD1
CDR3 protein: CASSLAGTGSDEQYF
CDR3 DNA: TGCGCCAGCAGCTTGGCCGGGACAGGGTCCGACGAGCAGTACTTC

V gene: TRBV27
clone size: NA
J gene: TRBJ2-7
CDR3 length: 15
D gene: NA
CDR3 protein: CASKPLGGTSYEQYF
CDR3 DNA: TGTGCCAGCAAACCCCTCGGCGGGACGTCCTACGAGCAGTACTTC

V gene: TRBV2
clone size: NA
J gene: TRBJ2-5
CDR3 length: 16
D gene: NA
CDR3 protein: CASGRGAALKGETQYF
CDR3 DNA: TGTGCCAGCGGGAGGGGGGCAGCCTTGAAGGGAGAGACCCAGTACTTC

V gene: TRBV15
clone size: NA
J gene: TRBJ2-3
CDR3 length: 14
D gene: NA
CDR3 protein: CATSRAGGGDTQYF
CDR3 DNA: TGTGCCACCAGCAGAGCCGGGGGCGGTGATACGCAGTATTTT

V gene: TRBV6-1
clone size: NA
J gene: TRBJ2-3
CDR3 length: 17
D gene: TRBD2
CDR3 protein: CASSEAWGGTSTDTQYF
CDR3 DNA: TGTGCCAGCAGTGAAGCGTGGGGAGGGACTAGCACAGATACGCAGTATTTT

V gene: TRBV12-3/TRBV12-4
clone size: few
J gene: TRBJ2-3
CDR3 length: 16
D gene: NA
CDR3 protein: CASLNPVPTSTDTQYF
CDR3 DNA: TGTGCCAGCTTAAACCCGGTCCCCACTAGCACAGATACGCAGTATTTT

V gene: TRBV13
clone size: NA
J gene: TRBJ2-1
CDR3 length: 17
D gene: TRBD2
CDR3 protein: CASSTISGGASYNEQFF
CDR3 DNA: TGTGCCAGCAGCACCATTAGCGGGGGGGCTTCCTACAATGAGCAGTTCTTC

V gene: TRBV4-3
clone size: NA
J gene: TRBJ2-2
CDR3 length: 14
D gene: TRBD2
CDR3 protein: CASSGGGGTGELFF
CDR3 DNA: TGCGCCAGCAGCGGCGGGGGAGGCACCGGGGAGCTGTTTTTT

V gene: TRBV27
clone size: NA
J gene: TRBJ1-2
CDR3 length: 14
D gene: NA
CDR3 protein: CASSVSGRGLGYTF
CDR3 DNA: TGTGCCAGCAGTGTATCGGGCCGCGGACTTGGCTACACCTTC